A selection of T cell receptor beta chains follows, all from one sample in a study of T cells in Graves' hyperthyroidism and ophthalmopathy. TCRdb re-analysed the multiplex PCR reads in MiXCR, keeping a single row per CDR3 protein. The data show a few hundred thousand distinct CDR3 sequences, with over 11% seen just once and approximately 5.7% held by the top ten. The specimen sequenced was blood. The receptors originated from a woman aged 25 to 39 with Graves' hyperthyroidism that later progressed to Graves' ophthalmopathy. CDR3s include the opening cysteine and the closing phenylalanine or tryptophan. The D gene is left open where the match is weak. The size of a clone is reported for some rows only, either as once, few or many, or as a class for expanded clones.

V	J	D	size	DNA	CDR3
TRBV12-3/TRBV12-4	TRBJ2-4	.	few	TGTGCCAGCAGTACAGGGACCAAAAACATTCAGTACTTC	CASSTGTKNIQYF
TRBV6-2/TRBV6-3	TRBJ2-1	.	many	TGTGCCAGCAGTTACGGCCCTCAGCTTACTGAGCAGTTCTTC	CASSYGPQLTEQFF
TRBV14	TRBJ2-7	.	.	TGTGCCAGCAGCCAGAGCCGACAATCGCAGTACTTC	CASSQSRQSQYF
TRBV10-3	TRBJ2-1	TRBD2	many	TGTGCCATCGGTTGGCTAGCGGGATCCTACAATGAGCAGTTCTTC	CAIGWLAGSYNEQFF
TRBV20-1	TRBJ2-1	.	many	TGCAGTGCTGATGGGACGGAGGAATACAATGAGCAGTTCTTC	CSADGTEEYNEQFF
TRBV20-1	TRBJ2-1	TRBD2	many	TGCAGTGCTATGTCCGGGACTAGGGGGACTAATGAGCAGTTCTTC	CSAMSGTRGTNEQFF
TRBV19	TRBJ1-3	.	.	TGTGCCAGTAGTATGGGAGGAAACACCATATATTTT	CASSMGGNTIYF
TRBV6-4	TRBJ1-1	TRBD1	.	TGTGCCAGCAGCCCACGGGGACAGACTGAAGCTTTCTTT	CASSPRGQTEAFF
TRBV15	TRBJ1-1	TRBD1	few	TGTGCCACCAGCGCCCGAATGGCTGGACAGGGGAGCACTGAAGCTTTCTTT	CATSARMAGQGSTEAFF
TRBV24-1	TRBJ2-2	TRBD2	many	TGTGCCACCAGTGATTGGGCTAGCGGGTACACCGGGGAGCTGTTTTTT	CATSDWASGYTGELFF
TRBV12-3/TRBV12-4	TRBJ1-2	TRBD1	many	TGTGCCAGCAGTCCCGGGACAGTTTATGGCTACACCTTC	CASSPGTVYGYTF
TRBV5-1	TRBJ2-1	TRBD1	.	TGCGCCAGCAGCTTAGCCCGACAGGGGGCAGGGAATGAGCAGTTCTTC	CASSLARQGAGNEQFF
TRBV28	TRBJ2-7	TRBD2	many	TGTGCCAGCATGGGGACTAGCGGTACTCTCGAGCAGTACTTC	CASMGTSGTLEQYF
TRBV6-5	TRBJ2-2	.	.	TGTGCCAGCAGTTACTCGCTGGGGGCCGGGGAGCTGTTTTTT	CASSYSLGAGELFF
TRBV7-9	TRBJ1-1	.	few	TGTGCCAGCAGCGCTCCGACAGAGAACACTGAAGCTTTCTTT	CASSAPTENTEAFF
TRBV11-3	TRBJ2-5	TRBD2	.	TGTGCCGGCAGCTTTGGGACTAGCGGGACCCAAATCCGAGAGACCCAGTACTTC	CAGSFGTSGTQIRETQYF
TRBV30	TRBJ2-7	.	few	TGTGCCTGGAGCCTAGGGGGTTTGACCTACGAGCAGTACTTC	CAWSLGGLTYEQYF
TRBV19	TRBJ1-1	.	.	TGTGCCAGTAGTATAGGGGGGGAAGCTTTCTTT	CASSIGGEAFF
TRBV28	TRBJ1-1	.	many	TGTGCCAGCAGTTTACCACTCGAACGGGACTGGGCCACTTCAAACACTGAAGCTTTCTTT	CASSLPLERDWATSNTEAFF
TRBV5-1	TRBJ2-7	.	many	TGCGCCAGCAGCCCATACAGGGAAGGAGGAAACGAGCAGTACTTC	CASSPYREGGNEQYF
TRBV7-9	TRBJ1-6	.	.	TGTGCCAGCACGGACACGCTCAATTCACCCCTCCACTTT	CASTDTLNSPLHF
TRBV30	TRBJ1-2	TRBD1	many	TGTGCCTGGAGTACGGGACAGGGGGACTATGGCTACACCTTC	CAWSTGQGDYGYTF